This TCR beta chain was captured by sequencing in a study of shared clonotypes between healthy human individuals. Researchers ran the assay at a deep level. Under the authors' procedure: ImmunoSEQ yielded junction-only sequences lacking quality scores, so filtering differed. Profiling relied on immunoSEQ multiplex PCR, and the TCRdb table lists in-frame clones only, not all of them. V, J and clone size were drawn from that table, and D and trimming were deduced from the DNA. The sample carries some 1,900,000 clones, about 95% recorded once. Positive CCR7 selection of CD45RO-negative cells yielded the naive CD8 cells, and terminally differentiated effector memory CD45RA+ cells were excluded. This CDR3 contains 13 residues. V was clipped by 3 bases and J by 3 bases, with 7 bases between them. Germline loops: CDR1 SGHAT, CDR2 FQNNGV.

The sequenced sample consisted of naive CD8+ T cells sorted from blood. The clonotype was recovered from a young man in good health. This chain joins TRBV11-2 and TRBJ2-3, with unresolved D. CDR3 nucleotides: TGTGCCAGCAGCTTGAGTGCGACAGATACGCAGTATTTT. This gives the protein CASSLSATDTQYF.